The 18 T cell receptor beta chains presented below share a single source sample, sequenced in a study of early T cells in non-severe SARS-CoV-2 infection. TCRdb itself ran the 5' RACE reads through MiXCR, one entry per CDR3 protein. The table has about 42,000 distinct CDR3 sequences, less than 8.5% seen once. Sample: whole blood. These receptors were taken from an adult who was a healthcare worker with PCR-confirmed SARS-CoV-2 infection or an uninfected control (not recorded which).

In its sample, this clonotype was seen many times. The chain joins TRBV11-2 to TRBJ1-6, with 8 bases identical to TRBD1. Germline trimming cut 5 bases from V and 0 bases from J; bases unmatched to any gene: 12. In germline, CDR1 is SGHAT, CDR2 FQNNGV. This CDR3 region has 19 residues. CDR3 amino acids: CASSNRDRFRSSYNSPLHF. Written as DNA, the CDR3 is TGTGCCAGCAGCAACCGGGACAGGTTCCGCAGCTCCTATAATTCACCCCTCCACTTT.

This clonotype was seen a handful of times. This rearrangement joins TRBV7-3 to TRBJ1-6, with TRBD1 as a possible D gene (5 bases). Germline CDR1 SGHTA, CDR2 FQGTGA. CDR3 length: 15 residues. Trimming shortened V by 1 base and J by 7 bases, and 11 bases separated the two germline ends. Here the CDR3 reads CASSLSGGRNSPLHF. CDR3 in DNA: TGTGCCAGCAGCTTAAGCGGGGGGAGGAATTCACCCCTCCACTTT. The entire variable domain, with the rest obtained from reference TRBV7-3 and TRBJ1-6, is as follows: GAGVSQTPSNKVTEKGKYVELRCDPISGHTALYWYRQSLGQGPEFLIYFQGTGAADDSGLPNDRFFAVRPEGSVSTLKIQRTERGDSAVYLCASSLSGGRNSPLHFGNGTRLTVT.

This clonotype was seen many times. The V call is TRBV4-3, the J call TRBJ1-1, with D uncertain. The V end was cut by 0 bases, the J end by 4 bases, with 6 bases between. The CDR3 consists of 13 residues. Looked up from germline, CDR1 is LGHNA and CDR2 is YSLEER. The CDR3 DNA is TGCGCCAGCAGCCAAGAGGAGGTCACTGAAGCTTTCTTT. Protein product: CASSQEEVTEAFF.

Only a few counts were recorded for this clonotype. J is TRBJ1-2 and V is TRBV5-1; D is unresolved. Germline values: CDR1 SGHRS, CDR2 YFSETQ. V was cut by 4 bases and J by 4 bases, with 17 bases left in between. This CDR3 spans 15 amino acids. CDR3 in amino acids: CASSAGPGIAYGYTF. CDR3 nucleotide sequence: TGCGCCAGCAGCGCCGGACCCGGAATCGCCTATGGCTACACCTTC. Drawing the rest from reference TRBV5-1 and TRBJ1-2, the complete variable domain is KAGVTQTPRYLIKTRGQQVTLSCSPISGHRSVSWYQQTPGQGLQFLFEYFSETQRNKGNFPGRFSGRQFSNSRSEMNVSTLELGDSALYLCASSAGPGIAYGYTFGSGTRLTVV.

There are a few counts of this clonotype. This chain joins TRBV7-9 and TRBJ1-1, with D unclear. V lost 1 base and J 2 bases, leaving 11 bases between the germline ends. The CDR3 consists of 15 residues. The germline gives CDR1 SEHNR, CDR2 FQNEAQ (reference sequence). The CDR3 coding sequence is TGTGCCAGCAGCTTAGGGGAGGCGTTAAACACTGAAGCTTTCTTT. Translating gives CASSLGEALNTEAFF.

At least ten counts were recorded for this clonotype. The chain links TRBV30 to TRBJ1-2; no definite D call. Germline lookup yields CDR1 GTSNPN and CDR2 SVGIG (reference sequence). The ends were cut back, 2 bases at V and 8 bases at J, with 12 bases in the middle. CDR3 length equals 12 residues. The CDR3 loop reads CAWSLHGNGYTF. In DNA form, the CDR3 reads TGTGCCTGGAGTCTCCATGGTAACGGCTACACCTTC. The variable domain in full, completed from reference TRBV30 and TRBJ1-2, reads SQTIHQWPATLVQPVGSPLSLECTVEGTSNPNLYWYRQAAGRGLQLLFYSVGIGQISSEVPQNLSASRPQDRQFILSSKKLLLSDSGFYLCAWSLHGNGYTFGSGTRLTVV.

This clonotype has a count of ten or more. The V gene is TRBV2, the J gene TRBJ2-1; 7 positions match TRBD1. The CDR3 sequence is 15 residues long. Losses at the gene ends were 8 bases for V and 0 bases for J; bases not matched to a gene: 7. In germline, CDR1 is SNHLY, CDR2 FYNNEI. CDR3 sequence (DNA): TGTGCCAGCGAATGGGACAGAAGCTCCTACAATGAGCAGTTCTTC. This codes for CASEWDRSSYNEQFF. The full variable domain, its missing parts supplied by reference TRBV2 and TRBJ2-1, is EPEVTQTPSHQVTQMGQEVILRCVPISNHLYFYWYRQILGQKVEFLVSFYNNEISEKSEIFDDQFSVERPDGSNFTLKIRSTKLEDSAMYFCASEWDRSSYNEQFFGPGTRLTVL.

CDR3: CASSRGNAGELFF. Here the CDR3 DNA reads TGTGCCAGCAGCAGGGGGAATGCCGGGGAGCTGTTTTTT. This chain joins TRBV11-3 and TRBJ2-2; a possible D gene is TRBD1 (6 bases). Germline V gives CDR1 SGHNT, CDR2 YENEEA. This CDR3 comprises 13 residues. Between the trimmed V and J ends, which lost 5 bases and 6 bases, there was a span of 10 bases.

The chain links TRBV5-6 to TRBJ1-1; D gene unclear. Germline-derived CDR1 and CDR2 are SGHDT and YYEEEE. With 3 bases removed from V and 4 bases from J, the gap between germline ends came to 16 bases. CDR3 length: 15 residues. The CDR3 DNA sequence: TGTGCCAGCAGCTGGCGATCAAAAGCAGGCACTGAAGCTTTCTTT. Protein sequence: CASSWRSKAGTEAFF.

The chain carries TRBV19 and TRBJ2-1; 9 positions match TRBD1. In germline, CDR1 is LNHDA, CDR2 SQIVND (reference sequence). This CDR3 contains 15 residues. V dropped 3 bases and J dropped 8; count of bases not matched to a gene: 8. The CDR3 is CASSIATGGSDEQFF. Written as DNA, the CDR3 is TGTGCCAGTAGTATCGCGACAGGGGGATCCGATGAGCAGTTCTTC.

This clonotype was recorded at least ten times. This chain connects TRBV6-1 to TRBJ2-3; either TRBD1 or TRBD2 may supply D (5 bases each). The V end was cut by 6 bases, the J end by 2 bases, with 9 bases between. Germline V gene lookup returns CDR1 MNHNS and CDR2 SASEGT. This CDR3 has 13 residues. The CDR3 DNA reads TGTGCCAGCAGGGTTGGGACCACAGATACGCAGTATTTT. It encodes CASRVGTTDTQYF.

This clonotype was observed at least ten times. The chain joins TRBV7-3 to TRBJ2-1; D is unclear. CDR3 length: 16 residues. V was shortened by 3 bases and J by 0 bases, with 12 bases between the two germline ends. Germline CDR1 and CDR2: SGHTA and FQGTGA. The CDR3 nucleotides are TGTGCCAGCAGCTTCCCCACCGGCAGCTCCTACAATGAGCAGTTCTTC. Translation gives CASSFPTGSSYNEQFF. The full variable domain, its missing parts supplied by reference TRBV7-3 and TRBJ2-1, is GAGVSQTPSNKVTEKGKYVELRCDPISGHTALYWYRQSLGQGPEFLIYFQGTGAADDSGLPNDRFFAVRPEGSVSTLKIQRTERGDSAVYLCASSFPTGSSYNEQFFGPGTRLTVL.

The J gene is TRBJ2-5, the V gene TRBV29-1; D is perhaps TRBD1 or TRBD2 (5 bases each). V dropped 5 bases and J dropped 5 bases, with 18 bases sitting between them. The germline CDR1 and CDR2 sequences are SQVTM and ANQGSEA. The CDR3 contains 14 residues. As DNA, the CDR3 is TGCAGCGTTCGCCGCACAGGAGGATCGGAGACCCAGTACTTC. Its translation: CSVRRTGGSETQYF. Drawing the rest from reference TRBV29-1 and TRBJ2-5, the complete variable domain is SAVISQKPSRDICQRGTSLTIQCQVDSQVTMMFWYRQQPGQSLTLIATANQGSEATYESGFVIDKFPISRPNLTFSTLTVSNMSPEDSSIYLCSVRRTGGSETQYFGPGTRLLVL.

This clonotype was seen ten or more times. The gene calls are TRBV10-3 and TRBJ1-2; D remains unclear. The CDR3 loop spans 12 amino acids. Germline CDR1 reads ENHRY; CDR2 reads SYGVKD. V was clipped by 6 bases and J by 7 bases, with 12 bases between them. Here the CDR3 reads CAISIGGGGYTF. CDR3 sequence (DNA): TGTGCCATCAGCATAGGAGGTGGTGGCTACACCTTC.

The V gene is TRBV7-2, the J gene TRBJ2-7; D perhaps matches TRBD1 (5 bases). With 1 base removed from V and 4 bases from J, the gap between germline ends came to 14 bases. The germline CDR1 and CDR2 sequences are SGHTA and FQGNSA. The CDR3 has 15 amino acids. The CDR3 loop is CASSLEPQGSYEQYF. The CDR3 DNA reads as TGTGCCAGCAGCTTAGAGCCCCAGGGATCTTACGAGCAGTACTTC.

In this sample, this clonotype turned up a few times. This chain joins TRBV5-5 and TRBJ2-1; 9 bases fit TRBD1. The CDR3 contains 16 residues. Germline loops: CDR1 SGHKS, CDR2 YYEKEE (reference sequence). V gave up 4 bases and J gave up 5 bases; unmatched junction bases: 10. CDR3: CASSPSGTGLHNEQFF. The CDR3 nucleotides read TGTGCCAGCAGCCCTTCCGGGACAGGGCTCCACAATGAGCAGTTCTTC.

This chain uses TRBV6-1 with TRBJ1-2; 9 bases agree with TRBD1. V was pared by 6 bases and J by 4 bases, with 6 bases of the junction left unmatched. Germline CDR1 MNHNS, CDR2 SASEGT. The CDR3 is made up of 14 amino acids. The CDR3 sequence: CASSLGQGIYGYTF. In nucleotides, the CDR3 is TGTGCCAGCAGCTTGGGACAGGGCATCTATGGCTACACCTTC.

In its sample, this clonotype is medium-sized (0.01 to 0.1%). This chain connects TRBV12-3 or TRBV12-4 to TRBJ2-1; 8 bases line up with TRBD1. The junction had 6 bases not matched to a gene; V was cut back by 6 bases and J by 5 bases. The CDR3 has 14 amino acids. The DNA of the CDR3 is TGTGCCAGCAGCAGGGGGCAAGGACACAATGAGCAGTTCTTC. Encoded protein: CASSRGQGHNEQFF.